This TCR beta chain originates from a study of blood T cell repertoires in COVID-19. Study-wide background: Some COVID-19 samples were acute and others convalescent; all came from the United States, Italy and Spain. In each case, the material was cDNA or gDNA derived from T cells, B-cell-depleted T cells, or PBMCs.

Germline CDR1 reads MNHEY; CDR2 reads SVGEGT. This CDR3 contains 15 residues. V was clipped by 6 bases and J by 4 bases, with 17 bases between them. In the original analysis: Researchers report that nucleated cell counts were estimated from reference gene primer amplification. Sequencing used immunoSEQ multiplex PCR; TCRdb keeps in-frame clones, though not all of them. V, J and clone size are taken as reported in that table, and D and trimming were inferred from the DNA itself. The table lists 11,000 to 15,000 clones, roughly 89% of them singletons. The sequencing sample was made of peripheral blood. The chain couples TRBV6-2 or TRBV6-3 to TRBJ2-3; maybe TRBD2 (5 bases). The receptor comes from a human donor in a cohort sampled during active COVID-19. The CDR3 reads CASSLPGGRADTQYF. In DNA, the CDR3 is TGTGCCAGCAGCCTCCCCGGCGGGCGGGCAGATACGCAGTATTTT.